This T cell receptor (beta chain) came from a study of a mutant IDH1 vaccine in newly diagnosed glioma. Turning to the study itself: The earlier regimen, radiotherapy, temozolomide, or both, was most often both. Broader study findings: Apparently unrelated to pseudoprogression were changes in the top peripheral T cell clonotypes. There were vaccine-induced immune responses in around 93% of the patients.

Described time point: week 23, last vaccination. Topical imiquimod accompanied each vaccine dose, which consisted of 300 ug of mutant IDH1 20-mer peptide. Astrocytomas found in donors were new, WHO grade 3 or 4, IDH1-mutant and ATRX-lost. TCRdb's copy holds only in-frame clones and misses some; the assay was immunoSEQ multiplex PCR. The sample includes tens of thousands of clones, around 87% of them seen just once. The CDR3 has 16 amino acids. Trimming cost V 5 bases and J 5 bases, with 18 bases left between them. Germline loops: CDR1 LNHDA, CDR2 SQIVND (reference sequence). As for this clone: Its target is not known.

This TCR derives from a man aged 40-50 years with glioma. The chain uses TRBV19 and TRBJ2-2; a possible D gene is TRBD1 (6 bases). The specimen comprised PBMCs, sampled from a glioma patient whose treatment included an IDH1 peptide vaccine. Written as DNA, the CDR3 is TGTGCCAGTAGTCCCCGGGACATTCGGACGACCGGGGAGCTGTTTTTT. Protein: CASSPRDIRTTGELFF.